This entry lists 9 T cell receptor beta chains sequenced from one sample in a study of neurological immune-mediated disorders. TCRdb fed the 5' RACE reads into MiXCR, producing one record per CDR3 protein. Found here are roughly 80,000 distinct CDR3 sequences, roughly 18% of them singletons; the top ten hold 15%. Sequenced sample: PBMCs. Receptor source: a woman aged 40 to 50 in good health.

This clonotype was observed a handful of times. The CDR3 loop is CASSPFGTGNTGELFF. The CDR3 nucleotides read TGTGCCAGCAGCCCGTTCGGGACAGGGAACACCGGGGAGCTGTTTTTT. The rearrangement links TRBV14 to TRBJ2-2; 8 nucleotides match TRBD1. CDR3 length: 16 amino acids. Germline-derived CDR1 and CDR2 are SGHDN and FVKESK. Unmatched junction bases numbered 5, after V lost 4 bases and J lost 1 base.

This clonotype was seen only once. Just one base apart from a much larger clone, this may be a read error. V usage is TRBV5-5 and J usage is TRBJ1-1; a possible D gene is TRBD1 (5 bases). This CDR3 comprises 15 residues. V lost 4 bases and J 4 bases, leaving 17 bases between the germline ends. The germline V gene encodes CDR1 SGHKS and CDR2 YYEKEE (reference sequence). The CDR3 region has the DNA TGTGCCAGCAGCCCTGGGTGGGGCCGAAGCACTGAAGCTTTCTTT. Protein: CASSPGWGRSTEAFF.

The table lists this clonotype with many counts. V and J are TRBV10-3 and TRBJ1-5; TRBD1 might be the D (5 bases). CDR1 is ENHRY and CDR2 is SYGVKD in the germline V gene. V shed 2 bases and J shed 7 bases, with 15 bases lying between them. This CDR3 is 15 amino acids long. The CDR3 protein is CAISERAGQGQPQHF. Here the CDR3 DNA reads TGTGCCATCAGTGAGCGGGCGGGGCAGGGCCAGCCCCAGCATTTT.

This sequence joins TRBV7-2 and TRBJ1-5, with D hard to call. CDR1 and CDR2 (germline): SGHTA, FQGNSA. The V and J ends lost 5 bases and 8 bases respectively, with 13 bases between them. CDR3 length: 13 residues. In DNA form, the CDR3 reads TGTGCCAGCAGCCACGACAATATCAAGCCCCAGCATTTT. It is translated as CASSHDNIKPQHF.

Ten or more counts support this clonotype. This sequence joins TRBV10-2 and TRBJ1-1, with TRBD1 matching over 7 bases. Per germline, CDR1 WSHSY and CDR2 SAAADI. The CDR3 runs 14 residues. With V trimmed by 4 bases and J by 4 bases, 6 bases remained unmatched. In DNA, the CDR3 is TGCGCCAGCAGTGCGACAGGGTTGGCCACTGAAGCTTTCTTT. Its translation is CASSATGLATEAFF.

This clonotype was seen repeatedly, ten times or more. The chain has TRBV20-1 and TRBJ2-7; 9 nucleotides align to TRBD2. The germline CDR1 and CDR2 sequences are DFQATT and SNEGSKA (reference sequence). The junction had 13 bases not matched to a gene; V was cut back by 3 bases and J by 7 bases. The CDR3 length is 15 residues. The chain's CDR3 is CSASPHPTSGGEQYF. The CDR3 DNA is TGCAGTGCTAGTCCTCACCCGACTAGCGGCGGTGAGCAGTACTTC.

This clonotype was found a few times. This chain joins TRBV5-1 and TRBJ2-5, with a tentative D call TRBD1 (5 bases). CDR3 length: 15 amino acids. Germline-derived CDR1 and CDR2 are SGHRS and YFSETQ. Trimming cost V 4 bases and J 4 bases, with 17 bases left between them. This CDR3 is CASSPETASPETQYF. The CDR3, as DNA: TGCGCCAGCAGCCCAGAGACAGCCTCTCCAGAGACCCAGTACTTC. The variable domain in full, with the rest retrieved from reference TRBV5-1 and TRBJ2-5, is KAGVTQTPRYLIKTRGQQVTLSCSPISGHRSVSWYQQTPGQGLQFLFEYFSETQRNKGNFPGRFSGRQFSNSRSEMNVSTLELGDSALYLCASSPETASPETQYFGPGTRLLVL.

This clonotype was counted many times. This chain links TRBV5-1 with TRBJ2-1; 11 bases are shared with TRBD2. J gave up 7 bases and V 0 bases, and 3 bases lay outside the gene matches. CDR1 is SGHRS, CDR2 YFSETQ, per germline. The CDR3 is 15 residues long. CDR3 protein: CASSLGLAGQNEQFF. In nucleotides, the CDR3 is TGCGCCAGCAGCTTGGGACTAGCGGGGCAGAATGAGCAGTTCTTC.

This clonotype came up many times. The CDR3 DNA reads as TGTGCCAGCAGCCGTTGCAGGGGGCACCATGGCAATCAGCCCCAGCATTTT. The encoded protein is CASSRCRGHHGNQPQHF. The rearrangement joins TRBV21-1 to TRBJ1-5; the table's TRBD1 call for D was not verified on the DNA. TRBV21-1 counts as a pseudogene. This CDR3 spans 17 amino acids.